This TCR beta chain was sequenced in a study of shared clonotypes between healthy human individuals. Study findings and constraints: Clonotype sharing among donors was expected to depend on sequencing depth.

The CDR3 length is 14 residues. Germline V gene sequence: CDR1 ENHRY, CDR2 SYGVKD. V was trimmed by 6 bases and J by 1 base, leaving 11 bases between them. A remark on this clone: The antigen is unknown.

Clones were read by immunoSEQ multiplex PCR, and TCRdb kept only the in-frame ones, dropping some. Of approximately 1.5 million clones listed, 95% to 99% are singletons. The clonotype originates from a man between 25 and 39 years old in good health. This sequence joins TRBV10-3 and TRBJ2-3, with a weak D call TRBD2 (6 bases). Sequencing input: naive CD4+ T cells sorted from blood. Indicated subset: CD45RA+ positively selected. The CDR3 region is CAIRGGYGTDTQYF. The CDR3 DNA is TGTGCCATCAGAGGAGGGTATGGCACAGATACGCAGTATTTT.